Listed below are T cell receptor beta chains from one sample, sequenced in a study of T-cell reconstitution after alpha-beta-depleted transplantation in children. One entry per CDR3 protein, called by TCRdb with MiXCR from the PCR reads. The sample includes about 260,000 distinct CDR3 sequences, approximately 10% of them seen just once. Sequenced here: peripheral blood, sampled 180 days after TCRalphabeta/CD19-depleted stem cell transplant. The receptors were sampled from a male patient between 2 and 15 years old who had a stem cell transplant for chronic granulomatous disease, so the T cells may come from the graft donor. CDR3s include the opening cysteine and the closing phenylalanine or tryptophan. A D gene is named only where the DNA matches it firmly. Clone size is shown for a subset of rows, as once, few, many or a class of expanded clone.

>TRBV10-2|many|-|TRBJ2-2
CASTGMIDTGELFF
TGCGCCAGCACCGGAATGATAGACACCGGGGAGCTGTTTTTT
>TRBV20-1|many|-|TRBJ2-1
CSVSGRRVFLNEQFF
TGCAGTGTCTCCGGGAGAAGGGTTTTCTTGAATGAGCAGTTCTTC
>TRBV4-3|many|-|TRBJ2-5
CASSQTQGIGETQYF
TGCGCCAGCAGCCAAACCCAGGGGATAGGCGAGACCCAGTACTTC
>TRBV27|many|TRBD1|TRBJ2-3
CASSPWTGKTDTQYF
TGTGCCAGCAGTCCGTGGACAGGGAAAACAGATACGCAGTATTTT
>TRBV10-3|many|-|TRBJ1-5
CAISDSEVMGNQPQHF
TGTGCCATCAGTGATAGTGAGGTAATGGGCAATCAGCCCCAGCATTTT
>TRBV12-3/TRBV12-4|many|-|TRBJ2-5
CASQDQYF
TGTGCCAGCCAGGACCAGTACTTC
>TRBV28|many|TRBD1|TRBJ2-7
CASTDRGHEQYF
TGTGCCAGCACCGACAGGGGCCACGAGCAGTACTTC
>TRBV20-1|many|-|TRBJ2-3
CSAWAGSSTDTQYF
TGCAGTGCCTGGGCGGGCTCTAGCACAGATACGCAGTATTTT
>TRBV20-1|many|-|TRBJ2-7
CSASFSTNGGEQYF
TGCAGTGCTAGTTTCTCGACCAATGGCGGCGAGCAGTACTTC
>TRBV5-4|many|TRBD2|TRBJ2-3
CASSMGLAGGKTDTQYF
TGTGCCAGCAGCATGGGACTAGCGGGAGGGAAGACAGATACGCAGTATTTT
>TRBV2|many|-|TRBJ2-7
CASSELLSYEQYF
TGTGCCAGCAGTGAGCTCCTCTCCTACGAGCAGTACTTC
>TRBV21-1|few|-|TRBJ2-1
CASSGRNQQVGAYNEQFF
TGTGCCAGCAGCGGACGAAACCAACAGGTTGGGGCCTACAATGAGCAGTTCTTC
>TRBV10-3|many|TRBD1|TRBJ1-6
CAISQDRDRPNSPLHF
TGTGCCATCAGCCAGGACCGGGACAGACCTAATTCACCCCTCCACTTT
>TRBV2|many|-|TRBJ2-3
CARSEAGTTDTQYF
TGTGCCAGAAGTGAGGCAGGGACAACAGATACGCAGTATTTT
>TRBV7-2|many|TRBD2|TRBJ2-5
CASSLEASGGSGETQYF
TGTGCCAGCAGCTTAGAAGCTAGCGGGGGCTCCGGGGAGACCCAGTACTTC
>TRBV29-1|many|-|TRBJ2-6
CSVDGIGANVLTF
TGCAGCGTTGATGGGATAGGGGCCAACGTCCTGACTTTC
>TRBV20-1|few|-|TRBJ2-1
CSANPGLQIGGDEQFF
TGCAGTGCTAATCCGGGACTTCAGATTGGGGGCGATGAGCAGTTCTTC
>TRBV5-1|many|-|TRBJ2-3
CASSPPRARGWSTDTQYF
TGCGCCAGCAGCCCACCCCGAGCTCGAGGGTGGAGCACAGATACGCAGTATTTT
>TRBV7-9|-|TRBD1|TRBJ2-1
CASSWTGNSYNEQFF
TGTGCCAGCAGCTGGACAGGTAACTCCTACAATGAGCAGTTCTTC
>TRBV5-1|many|-|TRBJ2-5
CASSLGGGYREAQYF
TGCGCCAGCAGCTTGGGAGGCGGCTATAGAGAGGCCCAGTACTTC
>TRBV7-9|-|-|TRBJ2-2
CASSLRGLTGELFF
TGTGCCAGCAGCTTAAGGGGTCTCACCGGGGAGCTGTTTTTT
>TRBV29-1|few|-|TRBJ1-2
CSVEDGNYGYTF
TGCAGCGTTGAAGACGGAAACTATGGCTACACCTTC
>TRBV27|many|-|TRBJ2-7
CASSPLTSTQRYEQYF
TGTGCCAGCAGCCCATTAACTAGCACCCAGCGTTACGAGCAGTACTTC
>TRBV4-1|many|-|TRBJ2-7
CASSQVRDIPTYEQYF
TGCGCCAGCAGCCAAGTAAGGGACATACCGACCTACGAGCAGTACTTC
>TRBV3-1|many|-|TRBJ2-7
CASSQGLADEQYF
TGTGCCAGCAGCCAGGGTTTGGCTGACGAGCAGTACTTC
>TRBV5-1|many|-|TRBJ1-5
CASSLEDLLNQPQHF
TGCGCCAGCAGCTTGGAGGATCTTCTCAATCAGCCCCAGCATTTT
>TRBV20-1|many|-|TRBJ2-1
CSASIAGANEQFF
TGCAGTGCTAGTATCGCGGGGGCGAATGAGCAGTTCTTC
>TRBV30|few|-|TRBJ2-1
CVGGEVGKSSYNEQFF
TGTGTCGGCGGAGAGGTAGGGAAGAGCTCCTACAATGAGCAGTTCTTC
>TRBV3-1|-|TRBD2|TRBJ2-1
CACTPRPRLAGNNEQFF
TGTGCCTGCACCCCCCGACCCCGACTAGCGGGTAACAATGAGCAGTTCTTC
>TRBV5-1|many|-|TRBJ2-5
CASSSGRNQETQYF
TGCGCCAGCAGCTCAGGACGGAACCAAGAGACCCAGTACTTC
>TRBV28|-|TRBD1|TRBJ1-3
CASSSRTGKNTISF
TGTGCCAGCAGCTCTAGGACAGGGAAGAACACCATATCTTTT
>TRBV7-8|many|-|TRBJ2-7
CASSLVTGNSYEQYF
TGTGCCAGCAGCTTAGTTACGGGGAACTCCTACGAGCAGTACTTC
>TRBV7-2|many|-|TRBJ1-1
CASSLDRVAEAFF
TGTGCCAGCAGCTTAGACAGGGTGGCTGAAGCTTTCTTT
>TRBV19|once|-|TRBJ2-3
CASSIRTDTQYF
TGTGCCAGTAGTATACGCACAGATACGCAGTATTTT
>TRBV19|few|-|TRBJ2-5
CASRPSGALETQYF
TGTGCCAGTAGACCCTCGGGGGCCTTGGAGACCCAGTACTTC